The clone carrying this TCR beta chain showed up just once. Its antigen is as yet unknown. Rearranged V-D-J TRB sequences were amplified with a mixed TRB-A/B primer pool. TCRdb called the multiplex PCR reads again in MiXCR, with one record for every CDR3 protein. The repertoire holds about 6,600 distinct CDR3 sequences, with about 31% as singletons. CDR3 length: 16 amino acids. The germline CDR1 and CDR2 sequences are MNHNS and SASEGT. V was clipped by 2 bases and J by 0 bases, with 10 bases between them. This sample was included in a study of T cell repertoires in aging, cancer and after chemotherapy. Whole-study context: Donor ages fell into six groups from 30 or younger up to 70 or older. Study-level points and caveats: Across the chemotherapy interval, each cancer cohort showed higher median generation probability, suggesting thymic rebound. Age-matched healthy donors had significantly more diverse, less clonal blood TCR repertoires than untreated cancer patients. In cancer patients, declining TCR diversity with age involved lost richness and lost evenness.

Peripheral blood genomic DNA, not sorted cells or RNA, was the template. The source material was blood. The sequence came from a human donor with a blood cancer. The donor label of this sample is uncertain. This chain uses TRBV6-1 with TRBJ1-4; no reliable D call. CDR3: CASSESLSATNEKLFF. Written as DNA, the CDR3 is TGTGCCAGCAGTGAAAGTCTCAGTGCAACTAATGAAAAACTGTTTTTT.